Given below is one T cell receptor beta chain in context. The sample originates from a study of blood T cell repertoires in COVID-19. At the level of the study: In each case, the material was cDNA or gDNA derived from T cells, B-cell-depleted T cells, or PBMCs.

The CDR3 loop spans 15 amino acids. Trimming removed 4 bases at V and 7 bases at J, with 15 bases between. CDR1 and CDR2 (germline): SGHRS, YFSETQ. TCRdb's copy holds only in-frame clones and misses some; the assay was immunoSEQ multiplex PCR. The sample lists more than 95,000 clones, approximately 81% occurring once. Sequenced input: peripheral blood. This sequence originates from a man aged 40-49 years with active or convalescent COVID-19. This chain joins TRBV5-1 and TRBJ1-6, with D perhaps matching TRBD1 (5 bases). The CDR3: CASSPEGLQNSPLHF. For the CDR3, the DNA is TGCGCCAGCAGCCCGGAGGGGCTACAAAATTCACCCCTCCACTTT.